This TCR beta chain was identified during a study of cytomegalovirus exposure and HLA in healthy donors. Study-level results: It has been reported that TCR beta sequences accurately predicted the HLA-A and HLA-B alleles of most subjects. An analysis done earlier found most TCR beta V segments productive about 87% or about 30% of the time. DRB1 had the most TCR associations and HLA-C the fewest, a later analysis found, with rates varying by HLA locus.

This CDR3 contains 12 residues. Germline-derived CDR1 and CDR2 are SGHAT and FQNNGV. The V end was cut by 6 bases, the J end by 7 bases, with 10 bases between. Turning to this clone: What it binds is not known.

PCR primers comprised 60 Vbeta and 13 Jbeta primers. This table comes from immunoSEQ multiplex PCR, and its TCRdb copy is limited to in-frame clones, with some not included. The sample consists of roughly 100,000 clones, over 70% of them appearing once. Sequencing was performed on PBMCs. J is TRBJ1-5 and V is TRBV11-2; possibly TRBD1 for D (6 bases). The clonotype was recovered from a male donor in good health and CMV-seronegative. The CDR3 DNA reads as TGTGCCAGCAGTACAGGGTACCAGCCCCAGCATTTT. Translated: CASSTGYQPQHF. Looking up the rest from reference TRBV11-2 and TRBJ1-5 gives the full variable domain: EAGVAQSPRYKIIEKRQSVAFWCNPISGHATLYWYQQILGQGPKLLIQFQNNGVVDDSQLPKDRFSAERLKGVDSTLKIQPAKLEDSAVYLCASSTGYQPQHFGDGTRLSIL.